A single sample is the source of the 20 T cell receptor beta chains below, sequenced in a study of T cells in localized non-small cell lung cancer (dated by TCRdb to 2018 to 2021). Library construction relied on the immunoSEQ multiplex PCR assay. Held by TCRdb, this immuneACCESS table contains in-frame sequences only and omits some clones. Under half of the omission traces to an unresolved V gene where checked; the cause of the rest is unknown. The sample yields about 24,000 clones; 90% were counted once. In total, the top ten clones hold around 7% of the sample. The sample here was peripheral blood, taken before any cancer treatment. These receptors were obtained from a woman aged 40-69 years with stage I lung adenocarcinoma.

The chain employs TRBV5-4 and TRBJ2-5; possible D gene TRBD2, 6 bases. Germline lookup yields CDR1 SGHNT and CDR2 YYREEE (reference sequence). V was trimmed by 0 bases and J by 6 bases, leaving 15 bases between them. The CDR3 extends over 15 amino acids. The CDR3 protein is CASSLGSGGWKTQYF. For the CDR3, the DNA is TGTGCCAGCAGCTTGGGATCAGGAGGGTGGAAGACCCAGTACTTC.

This clone was counted only a few times. The CDR3 nucleotides read TGTGCCAGCAGCTTAGAAAGACAGGGATACACGAACACCGGGGAGCTGTTTTTT. The encoded protein is CASSLERQGYTNTGELFF. J is TRBJ2-2 and V is TRBV7-2; 7 nucleotides line up with TRBD1. Trimming at V came to 1 base and at J to 0 bases, leaving 8 bases not matched to a gene. Germline V gene data show CDR1 as SGHTA and CDR2 as FQGNSA. The CDR3 contains 18 residues. The full variable domain, with the rest looked up from reference TRBV7-2 and TRBJ2-2, is GAGVSQSPSNKVTEKGKDVELRCDPISGHTALYWYRQSLGQGLEFLIYFQGNSAPDKSGLPSDRFSAERTGGSVSTLTIQRTQQEDSAVYLCASSLERQGYTNTGELFFGEGSRLTVL.

This chain connects TRBV6-6 to TRBJ2-7, with 10 bases matching TRBD2. This CDR3 spans 15 amino acids. Unmatched junction bases numbered 2, after V lost 0 bases and J lost 3 bases. CDR1 is MNHNY and CDR2 is SVGAGI in the germline V gene (reference sequence). CDR3 coding DNA: TGTGCCAGCAGTTACTCTCCTAGCGGGAGCTACGAGCAGTACTTC. Residues: CASSYSPSGSYEQYF.

V and J are TRBV27 and TRBJ1-1; D call uncertain. The germline V gene encodes CDR1 MNHEY and CDR2 SMNVEV (reference sequence). Trimming left V 7 bases short and J 8 bases short, with 11 bases between. CDR3 size: 11 residues. The CDR3 bases are TGTGCCAGCACTTCTGGTAGAGAAGCTTTCTTT. Translation gives CASTSGREAFF.

The genes are TRBV28 and TRBJ1-5; D not resolved. The V and J ends lost 2 bases and 0 bases respectively, with 14 bases between them. The CDR3 covers 17 residues. CDR1 is MDHEN, CDR2 SYDVKM, per germline. CDR3 DNA: TGTGCCAGCAGTTTACGGCCCGCGGGATATAGCAATCAGCCCCAGCATTTT. It specifies CASSLRPAGYSNQPQHF. Variable domain in full (rest from reference TRBV28 and TRBJ1-5): DVKVTQSSRYLVKRTGEKVFLECVQDMDHENMFWYRQDPGLGLRLIYFSYDVKMKEKGDIPEGYSVSREKKERFSLILESASTNQTSMYLCASSLRPAGYSNQPQHFGDGTRLSIL.

The V call is TRBV9, the J call TRBJ1-1; tentatively, D is TRBD1 (5 bases). Germline-derived CDR1 and CDR2 are SGDLS and YYNGEE. This CDR3 region has 15 residues. Trimming cost V 0 bases and J 1 base, with 10 bases left between them. CDR3 sequence: CASSVVMGRNTEAFF. CDR3 in DNA: TGTGCCAGCAGCGTAGTTATGGGGCGGAACACTGAAGCTTTCTTT.

This chain connects TRBV5-1 to TRBJ1-1; tentatively, D is TRBD1 (5 bases). V lost 1 base and J 8 bases, leaving 12 bases between the germline ends. The CDR3 contains 13 residues. Looked up from germline, CDR1 is SGHRS and CDR2 is YFSETQ. CDR3 amino acids: CASSLSSKGEAFF. CDR3 nucleotide sequence: TGCGCCAGCAGCTTGTCGTCCAAGGGGGAAGCTTTCTTT.

As concerns this clone: Germline is not matched at one junction end, which may reflect a read error. The chain recombines TRBV7-7 with TRBJ2-3, with TRBD2 matching over 7 bases. Germline CDR1 SSHAT, CDR2 FNYEAQ (reference sequence). CDR3 length: 15 residues. CDR3 sequence reads: CASSLVAGSTDTQYF. In nucleotides, the CDR3 is TGTGCTAGCAGCTTAGTAGCGGGTAGCACAGATACGCAGTATTTT. The full variable domain, in which reference TRBV7-7 and TRBJ2-3 provide the parts outside the CDR3, is GAGVSQSPRYKVTKRGQDVTLRCDPISSHATLYWYQQALGQGPEFLTYFNYEAQPDKSGLPSDRFSAERPEGSISTLTIQRTEQRDSAMYRCASSLVAGSTDTQYFGPGTRLTVL.

The chain recombines TRBV28 with TRBJ2-5; tentatively, D is TRBD2 (7 bases). From germline, CDR1 is MDHEN and CDR2 SYDVKM. V was pared by 8 bases and J by 3 bases, with 13 bases between. CDR3 length: 13 residues. CDR3 in amino acids: CASGGAGEETQYF. CDR3 coding DNA: TGTGCCAGCGGGGGCGCGGGGGAAGAGACCCAGTACTTC.

The V and J genes are TRBV4-1 and TRBJ1-5, with D maybe TRBD1 (5 bases). V was shortened by 3 bases and J by 5 bases, with 8 bases between the two germline ends. CDR1 and CDR2 (germline): MGHRA, YSYEKL. This CDR3 has 13 residues. The CDR3: CASSQLTDQPQHF. The CDR3 region has the DNA TGCGCCAGCAGCCAGTTGACAGATCAGCCCCAGCATTTT.

The CDR3 DNA reads TGTGCCAGCAGTGTGCCCGGGACAGGAGATACCTATTACTCCTACGAGCAGTACTTC. As protein: CASSVPGTGDTYYSYEQYF. V usage is TRBV2 and J usage is TRBJ2-7, with 8 bases fitting TRBD1. CDR3 length: 19 residues. The V segment lost 4 bases and the J segment 0 bases; nucleotides outside the gene matches: 17. From germline, CDR1 is SNHLY and CDR2 FYNNEI.

The sample holds one count of this clone. The gene calls are TRBV21-1 and TRBJ2-7; the D segment call TRBD2 is taken from the table without a DNA check. TRBV21-1 is described as a pseudogene. The CDR3 totals 13 residues. The CDR3 region has the DNA TGTGCCAGCAGCAAAATCCAGCGGGACGAGCAGTACTTC. Encoded protein: CASSKIQRDEQYF.

This sequence joins TRBV5-1 and TRBJ2-5; 7 bases are shared with TRBD2. The CDR3 length is 14 residues. Germline loops: CDR1 SGHRS, CDR2 YFSETQ. V was pared by 4 bases and J by 4 bases, with 7 bases of the junction left unmatched. Here the CDR3 DNA reads TGCGCCAGCAGCAACCCTAGCGGTGGAGAGACCCAGTACTTC. This codes for CASSNPSGGETQYF.

This clone turned up a few times. This chain uses TRBV4-1 with TRBJ2-3; possibly TRBD2 for D (6 bases). The CDR3 extends over 14 amino acids. CDR1 and CDR2 (germline): MGHRA, YSYEKL. V dropped 3 bases and J dropped 4 bases, with 11 bases sitting between them. The CDR3 coding sequence is TGCGCCAGCAGCCAGTTGGGACTCCCAGATACGCAGTATTTT. Translation gives CASSQLGLPDTQYF.

In regard to this clone: The germline gene is not matched at one end of the junction; a read error may be the cause. This chain uses TRBV3-1 (or the pseudogene TRBV3-2) with TRBJ1-2; D remains ambiguous. CDR3 length: 8 residues. The germline V gene has CDR1 LGHDT and CDR2 YNNKEL (reference sequence). The CDR3 nucleotides read TGTGCCAGCAAGGCCAGCTACTTC. Protein: CASKASYF.

The rearrangement joins TRBV7-2 to TRBJ2-7; D is undetermined. V was shortened by 2 bases and J by 6 bases, with 11 bases between the two germline ends. From germline, CDR1 is SGHTA and CDR2 FQGNSA. The CDR3 sequence is 13 residues long. In nucleotides, the CDR3 is TGTGCCAGCAGCTTACAACCCCTGAGCGAGCAGTACTTC. This codes for CASSLQPLSEQYF.

This sequence joins TRBV5-3 and TRBJ1-2; TRBD1 matches at 10 bases. TRBV5-3 counts as an open reading frame of uncertain function. With V trimmed by 4 bases and J by 3 bases, 12 bases remained unmatched. CDR3 length: 17 amino acids. CDR3 residues: CARSRTGQGDTDYGYTF. In DNA, the CDR3 is TGTGCCAGAAGCCGGACCGGACAGGGGGATACGGACTATGGCTACACCTTC.

This chain joins TRBV10-2 and TRBJ2-1, with 14 bases identical to TRBD2. Germline CDR1 reads WSHSY; CDR2 reads SAAADI. V shed 6 bases and J 6 bases; nucleotides not matched to a gene: 4. The CDR3 is 15 amino acids. In DNA form, the CDR3 reads TGCGCCAGCAGGGGGGGACTAGCGGGAGCCAATGAGCAGTTCTTC. Translation: CASRGGLAGANEQFF.

This clone has only one observation. The gene calls are TRBV29-1 and TRBJ1-1; D is uncertain. V gave up 3 bases and J gave up 1 base, with 15 bases separating them. This CDR3 spans 15 amino acids. Germline V gene lookup returns CDR1 SQVTM and CDR2 ANQGSEA. The DNA of the CDR3 is TGCAGCGTTGATCCCCTGGGGTATGGGAACACTGAAGCTTTCTTT. It encodes CSVDPLGYGNTEAFF.

This rearrangement joins TRBV5-1 to TRBJ1-1, with D unclear. The ends were cut back, 2 bases at V and 5 bases at J, with 10 bases in the middle. The germline V gene encodes CDR1 SGHRS and CDR2 YFSETQ. The CDR3 loop spans 13 amino acids. The CDR3 sequence: CASSFGDTTEAFF. The CDR3, as DNA: TGCGCCAGCAGCTTTGGTGACACGACTGAAGCTTTCTTT.